A single sample is the source of the 16 T cell receptor beta chains below, sequenced in a study of cytomegalovirus exposure and HLA in healthy donors. Both 60 Vbeta primers and 13 Jbeta primers went into the PCR. Sequenced by immunoSEQ multiplex PCR; TCRdb stores in-frame clones only, minus some. The sample records 55,000 to 70,000 clones, 60% to 80% being singletons. Sequencing was done on a sample of PBMCs. The receptors were sampled from a male donor in good health and CMV-seropositive.

This sequence joins TRBV10-1 and TRBJ1-6; a possible D gene is TRBD1 (6 bases). CDR1 is WNHNN and CDR2 is SYGVQD in the germline V gene (reference sequence). V lost 1 base and J lost 10, with 11 bases in between. The CDR3 is made up of 14 amino acids. Here the CDR3 reads CASSELGGESPLHF. In DNA, the CDR3 is TGCGCCAGCAGTGAGTTAGGGGGAGAATCACCCCTCCACTTT.

The chain employs TRBV5-1 and TRBJ2-1; D gene unclear. Germline V gives CDR1 SGHRS, CDR2 YFSETQ. V lost 4 bases, J lost 9 bases, and 8 bases lay in between. The CDR3 runs to 11 residues. The CDR3 nucleotides read TGCGCCAGCAGCGTACGGAGTGAGCAGTTCTTC. Amino acids: CASSVRSEQFF.

The chain joins TRBV4-3 to TRBJ1-1; a possible D gene is TRBD1 (5 bases). The germline CDR1 and CDR2 sequences are LGHNA and YSLEER. The CDR3 covers 16 residues. V lost 0 bases, J lost 8 bases, and 19 bases lay in between. CDR3 loop: CASSQDLREQVREAFF. CDR3 sequence (DNA): TGCGCCAGCAGCCAAGATCTCAGGGAACAGGTGAGAGAAGCTTTCTTT.

This clone was found a few times. The CDR3 sequence is CASSPILLTGVRETQYF. In nucleotides, the CDR3 is TGTGCCAGCTCACCAATTTTATTGACAGGGGTCCGAGAGACCCAGTACTTC. This chain joins TRBV18 and TRBJ2-5, with TRBD1 matching 8 bases. This CDR3 region has 17 residues. The germline CDR1 and CDR2 sequences are KGHSH and LQKENI. J was trimmed by 4 bases and V by 2 bases; bases with no gene match: 12.

The V and J genes are TRBV5-1 and TRBJ1-1, with D perhaps TRBD1 (6 bases). The length of the CDR3 is 16 residues. Per the germline V gene, CDR1 is SGHRS and CDR2 is YFSETQ. The V end lost 4 bases, the J end lost 0 bases, and 16 bases lay between the germline ends. This CDR3 is CASSGQLGHLNTEAFF. CDR3 nucleotide sequence: TGCGCCAGCAGCGGACAACTGGGACACTTGAACACTGAAGCTTTCTTT.

This rearrangement joins TRBV4-2 to TRBJ1-1, with a possible D match to TRBD1 (5 bases). The CDR3 has 15 amino acids. CDR1 LGHNA and CDR2 YNFKEQ come from the germline V gene. V lost 1 base and J 3 bases, leaving 12 bases between the germline ends. The CDR3 loop is CASSQVEGADTEAFF. DNA of the CDR3: TGTGCCAGCAGCCAAGTGGAAGGGGCAGACACTGAAGCTTTCTTT.

This clone is termed medium-sized. This chain connects TRBV7-9 to TRBJ1-3; tentatively, D is TRBD1 (5 bases). Germline-derived CDR1 and CDR2 are SEHNR and FQNEAQ (reference sequence). The CDR3 length is 16 residues. Trimming took 5 bases from V and 8 from J, leaving 22 bases between them. The CDR3 reads CASSAGAAQFMYTIYF. Written as DNA, the CDR3 is TGTGCCAGCAGCGCTGGGGCAGCCCAGTTTATGTACACCATATATTTT.

V gene TRBV6-8 combines with J gene TRBJ2-5, with D hard to call. In germline, CDR1 is MNHGY, CDR2 SAAAGT. V gave up 1 base and J gave up 0 bases, with 12 bases separating them. The CDR3 covers 16 residues. The chain's CDR3 is CASSYCPQLYQETQYF. CDR3 DNA sequence: TGTGCCAGCAGTTACTGTCCCCAGTTGTACCAAGAGACCCAGTACTTC.

Points on this clone: The same CDR3 arises from other DNA sequences in this sample as well. The V gene is TRBV6-5, the J gene TRBJ1-1, with a possible D match to TRBD1 (6 bases). Deletions cut 2 bases from V and 8 bases from J, with 12 bases between. Germline CDR1 and CDR2: MNHEY and SVGAGI. The CDR3 has 13 residues. DNA of the CDR3: TGTGCCAGCAGTTACGAGGGGGGGGGCGAAGCTTTCTTT. It translates to CASSYEGGGEAFF.

This clone was seen a single time. This sequence joins TRBV21-1 and TRBJ2-5; no check of the table's D call, TRBD1, against the DNA was made. TRBV21-1 represents a pseudogene. This CDR3 region has 14 residues. CDR3 nucleotides: TGTGCCAGCAGGGAAGGGGTCTGTAAAGAGACCCAGTACTTC. Its protein product is CASREGVCKETQYF.

This clone was detected only a few times. The chain couples TRBV11-1 to TRBJ2-1; the match to TRBD2 covers 12 bases. The trim removed 5 bases at V and 4 bases at J, leaving 6 bases unmatched. The germline CDR1 and CDR2 sequences are SGHAT and FQDESV (reference sequence). This CDR3 has 16 amino acids. CDR3 nucleotides: TGTGCCAGCAGCCGGGAGACTAGCGGGGGATACAATGAGCAGTTCTTC. It translates to CASSRETSGGYNEQFF.

This clone appeared a few times. The chain carries TRBV2 and TRBJ2-1; no definite D call. The CDR3 contains 20 residues. V was trimmed by 2 bases and J by 5 bases, leaving 28 bases between them. Germline CDR1 reads SNHLY; CDR2 reads FYNNEI. The CDR3 spells CASSESGASRLPRYDNEQFF. The CDR3 DNA reads TGTGCCAGCAGTGAATCAGGCGCCTCGCGCCTTCCCCGTTACGACAATGAGCAGTTCTTC. The variable domain in full, completed from reference TRBV2 and TRBJ2-1, reads EPEVTQTPSHQVTQMGQEVILRCVPISNHLYFYWYRQILGQKVEFLVSFYNNEISEKSEIFDDQFSVERPDGSNFTLKIRSTKLEDSAMYFCASSESGASRLPRYDNEQFFGPGTRLTVL.

V usage is TRBV6-5 and J usage is TRBJ2-3; 9 nucleotides agree with TRBD1. The CDR3 has 15 residues. J lost 4 bases, V lost 6 bases, and 8 bases had no gene match. The germline CDR1 and CDR2 sequences are MNHEY and SVGAGI. The CDR3 nucleotides are TGTGCCAGCAGCACTCAAACAGGGGGCTCAGATACGCAGTATTTT. It yields the protein CASSTQTGGSDTQYF.

CDR3 in DNA: TGTGCCAGCAGACCCTGGCGGGGGGGCTCATATGAGCAGTTCTTC. It translates to CASRPWRGGSYEQFF. The chain combines TRBV2 with TRBJ2-1; 9 bases are a match to TRBD2. The V and J ends lost 6 bases and 8 bases, in that order; junction bases with no gene match: 11. CDR3 length: 15 residues. Germline values: CDR1 SNHLY, CDR2 FYNNEI.

V is TRBV11-2 and J is TRBJ2-1, with 7 positions matching TRBD1. The CDR3 covers 15 residues. The ends lost 4 bases at V and 8 bases at J; junction bases unmatched: 11. Germline assignment: CDR1 SGHAT and CDR2 FQNNGV. The CDR3 coding sequence is TGTGCCAGCAGCTCACGCCGTACAGGGGAGTATGAGCAGTTCTTC. This sequence encodes CASSSRRTGEYEQFF.

The rearrangement uses TRBV18 and TRBJ1-1; tentatively, D is TRBD1 (6 bases). Germline values: CDR1 KGHSH, CDR2 LQKENI. The V end lost 3 bases, the J end lost 5 bases, and 13 bases lay between the germline ends. The CDR3 spans 14 residues. As DNA, the CDR3 is TGTGCCAGCTCACCTGCATTACAGGGTACTGAAGCTTTCTTT. It specifies CASSPALQGTEAFF.